This T cell receptor beta chain came from a study of T cells after yellow fever vaccination. This CDR3 is built from 14 residues. CDR1 and CDR2 from the germline V gene are LGHNA and YSLEER. V was clipped by 0 bases and J by 3 bases, with 9 bases between them. TCRdb processed the 5' RACE reads anew with MiXCR; each CDR3 protein has one entry. This repertoire shows roughly 250,000 distinct CDR3 sequences, roughly 13% found once; its top ten account for approximately 0.49%. The TCR comes from a man younger than 40 who received the YFV17D yellow fever vaccine. This sequence joins TRBV4-3 and TRBJ2-7, with D perhaps matching TRBD1 or TRBD2 (5 bases each). The sequenced sample was CD4+ T cells sorted from PBMCs, obtained 45 days after the yellow fever booster vaccination. Written as DNA, the CDR3 is TGCGCCAGCAGCCAAGACTGGGGGAACTACGAGCAGTACTTC. Amino acid sequence: CASSQDWGNYEQYF.